These 15 T cell receptor beta chains originate from one sample sequenced in a study of T cell responses to AZD1222 COVID-19 vaccine. Generated by immunoSEQ multiplex PCR, the TCRdb table keeps only in-frame clones and is missing some. The data hold 250,000 to 300,000 clones, with 94% observed a single time. The input for sequencing was peripheral blood, taken 28 days after the second AZD1222 dose. These receptor sequences come from an adult who received the AZD1222 COVID-19 vaccine.

V usage is TRBV7-2 and J usage is TRBJ1-4; D not certain. V was pared by 5 bases and J by 0 bases, with 13 bases between. The V gene's germline CDR1 is SGHTA and CDR2 FQGNSA. The CDR3 contains 16 residues. The CDR3 spells CASSPRGIATNEKLFF. The CDR3 coding sequence is TGTGCCAGCAGCCCGAGAGGGATTGCAACTAATGAAAAACTGTTTTTT.

The chain uses TRBV5-6 and TRBJ1-2; 9 bases fit TRBD1. The CDR3 spans 14 residues. Looked up from germline, CDR1 is SGHDT and CDR2 is YYEEEE. V dropped 3 bases and J dropped 8; count of bases not matched to a gene: 8. The CDR3 DNA follows: TGTGCCAGCAGCTCGGACAGGGGATTAATAGGCTACACCTTC. Translating gives CASSSDRGLIGYTF.

The table lists this clone with a count of one. The chain recombines TRBV7-8 with TRBJ1-6; D is unresolved. The CDR3 length is 11 residues. V lost 1 base to trimming and J lost 12 bases, with 4 bases between them. Germline V gene lookup returns CDR1 SGHVS and CDR2 FQNEAQ. CDR3 sequence (DNA): TGTGCCAGCAGCTTAGAGGGACCCCTCCACTTT. It codes for CASSLEGPLHF.

This chain links TRBV25-1 with TRBJ2-2, with D perhaps TRBD1 or TRBD2 (5 bases each). Germline CDR1 reads MGHDK; CDR2 reads SYGVNS. The CDR3 runs 15 residues. V was pared by 3 bases and J by 3 bases, with 11 bases between. The CDR3 sequence is CASSETGAHTGELFF. CDR3 DNA: TGTGCCAGCAGTGAGACCGGGGCCCACACCGGGGAGCTGTTTTTT.

This clone has a single count. The CDR3 DNA is TGCGCCAGCAGCCCGGTCCCGGGACAGGGGGCAGAATCACCCCTCCACTTT. Its translation is CASSPVPGQGAESPLHF. This chain joins TRBV5-1 and TRBJ1-6; 12 bases are shared with TRBD1. Germline CDR1 SGHRS, CDR2 YFSETQ. The trim removed 4 bases at V and 10 bases at J, leaving 12 bases unmatched. The CDR3 has 17 amino acids.

The genes are TRBV28 and TRBJ2-2, with TRBD1 matching 7 bases. V shed 4 bases and J 0 bases; nucleotides not matched to a gene: 11. This CDR3 spans 18 amino acids. CDR1 and CDR2 (germline): MDHEN, SYDVKM. As DNA, the CDR3 is TGTGCCAGCAGTTCCCCCCTAGGGGGCCGACCGAACACCGGGGAGCTGTTTTTT. Translation gives CASSSPLGGRPNTGELFF.

The chain recombines TRBV10-3 with TRBJ1-5, with TRBD1 matching over 7 bases. The CDR3 totals 16 residues. Per germline, CDR1 ENHRY and CDR2 SYGVKD. Unmatched junction bases numbered 10, after V lost 2 bases and J lost 6 bases. The CDR3 bases are TGTGCCATCAGTGAGGGACTACAGGGGAACGGTCAGCCCCAGCATTTT. It yields the protein CAISEGLQGNGQPQHF.

This clone was recorded once. The genes are TRBV10-3 and TRBJ1-1; TRBD1 might be the D (5 bases). This CDR3 comprises 14 residues. V dropped 4 bases and J dropped 12 bases, with 21 bases sitting between them. Germline V gives CDR1 ENHRY, CDR2 SYGVKD. The CDR3 sequence: CAISGGAGLSQTFF. The CDR3 DNA sequence: TGTGCCATCAGTGGGGGAGCGGGACTCAGCCAAACTTTCTTT.

The CDR3: CASSQDMDGRAFNEQFF. CDR3 bases: TGTGCCAGCAGCCAAGATATGGACGGGAGGGCCTTTAACGAGCAGTTCTTC. V gene TRBV14 combines with J gene TRBJ2-1, with 8 nucleotides matching TRBD2. V shed 0 bases, J shed 10 bases, and the junction held 14 bases outside the gene matches. This CDR3 contains 17 residues. Germline-derived CDR1 and CDR2 are SGHDN and FVKESK.

V and J are TRBV18 and TRBJ2-7, with D unclear. CDR3 size: 14 residues. Deletions cut 2 bases from V and 0 bases from J, with 8 bases between. CDR1 is KGHSH, CDR2 LQKENI, per germline. CDR3 residues: CASSPRQDSYEQYF. CDR3 coding DNA: TGTGCCAGCTCACCAAGGCAGGACTCCTACGAGCAGTACTTC.

V is TRBV19 and J is TRBJ1-5, with 8 bases fitting TRBD1. Germline lookup yields CDR1 LNHDA and CDR2 SQIVND (reference sequence). The ends lost 7 bases at V and 2 bases at J; junction bases unmatched: 4. This CDR3 is built from 14 residues. The CDR3 protein is CASNTGGGNQPQHF. Here the CDR3 DNA reads TGTGCCAGTAACACAGGGGGGGGCAATCAGCCCCAGCATTTT.

This sequence joins TRBV7-9 and TRBJ1-1; TRBD1 matches at 10 bases. The CDR3 runs 14 residues. CDR1 and CDR2 from the germline V gene are SEHNR and FQNEAQ (reference sequence). The J segment lost 3 bases and the V segment lost 5 bases, leaving 3 bases of the junction unmatched. The DNA for the CDR3 is TGTGCCAGCAGCCCAGGACAGGGGGACACTGAAGCTTTCTTT. Amino acid sequence: CASSPGQGDTEAFF.

The gene calls are TRBV27 and TRBJ1-6; 9 bases map to TRBD1. Germline V gene lookup returns CDR1 MNHEY and CDR2 SMNVEV (reference sequence). The V gene end was trimmed by 0 bases and the J gene end by 10 bases; junction bases not matched to a gene: 4. The CDR3 has 15 residues. The CDR3 loop reads CASSLSGQGNSPLHF. CDR3 bases: TGTGCCAGCAGTTTATCCGGACAGGGGAACTCACCCCTCCACTTT.

The chain recombines TRBV10-3 with TRBJ1-5, with a possible D match to TRBD1 (5 bases). Germline values: CDR1 ENHRY, CDR2 SYGVKD. The CDR3 has 15 residues. Trimming shortened V by 4 bases and J by 6 bases, and 16 bases separated the two germline ends. CDR3 DNA sequence: TGTGCCATCAGTGGGGGCCCGTCGGGGGGTCAGCCCCAGCATTTT. Translating gives CAISGGPSGGQPQHF.

The V call is TRBV7-9, the J call TRBJ1-1, with no clear D. Trimming pared 5 bases from V and 0 bases from J, leaving 16 bases between. The CDR3 has 16 amino acids. Germline lookup yields CDR1 SEHNR and CDR2 FQNEAQ (reference sequence). CDR3 amino acids: CASSPGGMGMNTEAFF. The CDR3 coding sequence is TGTGCCAGCAGCCCCGGAGGGATGGGAATGAACACTGAAGCTTTCTTT.